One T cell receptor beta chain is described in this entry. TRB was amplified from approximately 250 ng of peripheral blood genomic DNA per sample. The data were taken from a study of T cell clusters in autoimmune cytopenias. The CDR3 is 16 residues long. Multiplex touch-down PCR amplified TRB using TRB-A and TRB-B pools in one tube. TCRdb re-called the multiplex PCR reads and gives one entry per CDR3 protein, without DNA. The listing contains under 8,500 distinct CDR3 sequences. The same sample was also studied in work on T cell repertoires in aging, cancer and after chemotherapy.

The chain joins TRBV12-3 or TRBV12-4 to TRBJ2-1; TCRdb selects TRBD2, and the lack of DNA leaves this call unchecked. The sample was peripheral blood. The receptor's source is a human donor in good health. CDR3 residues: CASTPSGRGSYNEQFF.